The TCR beta chain under discussion was sequenced for a study of cytomegalovirus exposure and HLA in healthy donors. The study's findings and limits: Cytomegalovirus status, reportedly, was diagnosed with high specificity and sensitivity by the classifier. CMV serostatus was the sole immune exposure data available.

Only a few counts were recorded for this clone. Its cognate antigen is unknown. This CDR3 comprises 13 residues. V was shortened by 1 base and J by 5 bases, with 6 bases between the two germline ends. Per germline, CDR1 SGHRS and CDR2 YFSETQ. Primers: 60 Vbeta forward and 13 Jbeta reverse. The repertoire was sequenced with immunoSEQ multiplex PCR; TCRdb's copy has only in-frame clones and lacks some. Of some 70,000 clones listed, approximately 60% are singletons. J is TRBJ1-4 and V is TRBV5-1, with D unclear. Input material: PBMCs. This TCR was sampled from a woman between 50 and 59 years old in good health and CMV-seronegative. The CDR3 coding sequence is TGCGCCAGCAGCTTGTCGGGGAATGAAAAACTGTTTTTT. It codes for CASSLSGNEKLFF.